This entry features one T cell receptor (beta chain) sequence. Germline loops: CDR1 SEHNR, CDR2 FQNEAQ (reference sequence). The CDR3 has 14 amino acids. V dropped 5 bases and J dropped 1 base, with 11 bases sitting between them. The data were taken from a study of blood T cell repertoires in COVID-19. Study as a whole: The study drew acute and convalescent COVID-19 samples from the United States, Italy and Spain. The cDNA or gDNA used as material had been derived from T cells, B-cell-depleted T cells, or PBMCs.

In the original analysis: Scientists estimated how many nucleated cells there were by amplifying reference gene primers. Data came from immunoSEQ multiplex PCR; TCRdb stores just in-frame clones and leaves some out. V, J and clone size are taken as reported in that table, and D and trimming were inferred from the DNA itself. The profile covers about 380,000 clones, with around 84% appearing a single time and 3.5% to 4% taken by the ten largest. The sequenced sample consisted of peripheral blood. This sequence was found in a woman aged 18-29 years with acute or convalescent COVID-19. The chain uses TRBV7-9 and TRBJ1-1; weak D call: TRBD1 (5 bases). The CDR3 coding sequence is TGTGCCAGCAGCATACAAACAGGGAACACTGAAGCTTTCTTT. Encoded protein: CASSIQTGNTEAFF.